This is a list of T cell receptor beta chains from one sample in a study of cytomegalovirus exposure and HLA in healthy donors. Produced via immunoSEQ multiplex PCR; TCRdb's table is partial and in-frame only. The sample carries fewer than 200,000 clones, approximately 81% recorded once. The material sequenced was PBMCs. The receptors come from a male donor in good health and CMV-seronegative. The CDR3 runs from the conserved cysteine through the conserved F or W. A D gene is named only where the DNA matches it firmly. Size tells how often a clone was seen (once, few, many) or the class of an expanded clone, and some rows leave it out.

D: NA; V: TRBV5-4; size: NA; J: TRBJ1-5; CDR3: CASSLAGDNQPQHF; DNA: TGTGCCAGCAGCTTAGCCGGAGATAATCAGCCCCAGCATTTT
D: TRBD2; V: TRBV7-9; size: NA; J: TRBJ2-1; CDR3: CSSSLTSGRYDEQFF; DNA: TGTTCCAGCAGCCTCACTAGCGGGAGGTACGATGAGCAGTTCTTC
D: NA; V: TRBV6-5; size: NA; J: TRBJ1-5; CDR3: CASRRFIAGNQPQHF; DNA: TGTGCCAGCAGACGATTTATAGCGGGGAATCAGCCCCAGCATTTT
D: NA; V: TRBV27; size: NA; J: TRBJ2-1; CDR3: CASSPLGTAGYNEQFF; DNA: TGTGCCAGCAGTCCCCTAGGGACAGCGGGCTACAATGAGCAGTTCTTC
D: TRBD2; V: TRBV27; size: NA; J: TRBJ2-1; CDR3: CASSLLVGTSGIYEQFF; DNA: TGTGCCAGCAGTTTATTAGTGGGGACTAGCGGGATATATGAGCAGTTCTTC
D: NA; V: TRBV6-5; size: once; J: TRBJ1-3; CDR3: CASSYPGTTGNTIYF; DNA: TGTGCCAGCAGTTACCCAGGAACAACTGGAAACACCATATATTTT
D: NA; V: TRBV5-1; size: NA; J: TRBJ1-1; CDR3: CASSFRGPNTEAFF; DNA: TGCGCCAGCAGTTTTAGGGGTCCGAACACTGAAGCTTTCTTT
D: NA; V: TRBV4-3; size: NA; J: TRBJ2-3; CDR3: CASSHEGTRSTQYF; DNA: TGCGCCAGCAGCCACGAAGGAACCCGGAGTACGCAGTATTTT
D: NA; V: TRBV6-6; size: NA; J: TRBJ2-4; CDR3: CASSYGAGQENIQYF; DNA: TGTGCCAGCAGTTACGGAGCGGGACAGGAAAACATTCAGTACTTC
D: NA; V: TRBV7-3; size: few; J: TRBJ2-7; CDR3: CASSLRAGADYEQYF; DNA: TGTGCCAGCAGCTTAAGGGCAGGGGCGGACTACGAGCAGTACTTC
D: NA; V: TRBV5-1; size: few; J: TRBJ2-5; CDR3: CASSNLGGPETQYF; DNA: TGCGCCAGCAGCAACCTCGGGGGACCCGAGACCCAGTACTTC
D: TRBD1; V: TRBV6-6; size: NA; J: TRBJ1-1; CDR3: CASNSIGTVNTEAFF; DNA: TGTGCCAGCAACTCGATTGGGACAGTGAACACTGAAGCTTTCTTT
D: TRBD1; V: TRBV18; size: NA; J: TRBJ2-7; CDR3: CASSPPTGGYEQYF; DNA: TGTGCCAGCTCACCCCCGACAGGGGGATACGAGCAGTACTTC
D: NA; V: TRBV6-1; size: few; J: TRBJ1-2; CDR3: CASSEDRLGVYYGYTF; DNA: TGTGCCAGCAGTGAAGACCGACTAGGTGTATACTATGGCTACACCTTC
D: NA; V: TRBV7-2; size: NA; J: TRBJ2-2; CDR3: CASTRWLGASGTGELFF; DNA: TGTGCCAGCACCCGGTGGCTTGGGGCGTCGGGCACCGGGGAGCTGTTTTTT
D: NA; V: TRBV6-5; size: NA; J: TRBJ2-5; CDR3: CASTHRGGGRETQYF; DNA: TGTGCCAGCACCCATCGTGGAGGGGGCCGGGAGACCCAGTACTTC
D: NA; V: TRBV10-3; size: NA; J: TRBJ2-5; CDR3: CAISDPGAQETQYF; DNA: TGTGCCATCAGTGACCCAGGGGCCCAAGAGACCCAGTACTTC